The T cell receptor beta chain under discussion was sequenced for a study of T cells in Graves' hyperthyroidism and ophthalmopathy. Study in general: The blood sample was taken at first diagnosis, before treatment began.

J gave up 4 bases and V 6 bases, and 7 bases lay outside the gene matches. The CDR3 extends over 14 amino acids. CDR1 and CDR2 (germline): SNHLY, FYNNEI. Amplification of TCR beta CDR3 regions was performed using RNA transcripts as template. A first-round RT-PCR of the TCR CDR3 used the HTBI primer set. TCRdb re-analysed the multiplex PCR reads in MiXCR, keeping a single row per CDR3 protein. Counted here are hundreds of thousands of distinct CDR3 sequences, approximately 14% occurring once; the ten biggest clones make up 12% to 15%. The chain is built from TRBV2 and TRBJ2-7; 9 positions agree with TRBD1. The material sequenced was blood. The receptor was isolated from a woman aged 18-29 years with Graves' hyperthyroidism. CDR3 in amino acids: CASRPGTGTYEQYF. CDR3 nucleotides: TGTGCCAGCAGGCCCGGGACAGGGACTTACGAGCAGTACTTC.